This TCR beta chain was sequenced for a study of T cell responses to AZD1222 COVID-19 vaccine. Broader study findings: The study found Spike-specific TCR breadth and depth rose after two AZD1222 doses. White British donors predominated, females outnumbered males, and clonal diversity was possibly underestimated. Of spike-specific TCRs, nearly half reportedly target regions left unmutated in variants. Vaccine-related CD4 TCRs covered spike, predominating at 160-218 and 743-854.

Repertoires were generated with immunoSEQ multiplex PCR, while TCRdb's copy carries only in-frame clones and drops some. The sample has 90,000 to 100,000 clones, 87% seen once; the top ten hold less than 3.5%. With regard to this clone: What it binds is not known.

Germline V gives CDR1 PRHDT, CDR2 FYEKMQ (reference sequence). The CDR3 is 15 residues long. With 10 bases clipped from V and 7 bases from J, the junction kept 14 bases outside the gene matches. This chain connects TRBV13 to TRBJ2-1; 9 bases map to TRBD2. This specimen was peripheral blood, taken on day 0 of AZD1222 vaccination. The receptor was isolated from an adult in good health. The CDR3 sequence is CATLEGLAGRNEQFF. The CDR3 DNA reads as TGTGCCACCCTTGAGGGGCTAGCGGGACGGAATGAGCAGTTCTTC.